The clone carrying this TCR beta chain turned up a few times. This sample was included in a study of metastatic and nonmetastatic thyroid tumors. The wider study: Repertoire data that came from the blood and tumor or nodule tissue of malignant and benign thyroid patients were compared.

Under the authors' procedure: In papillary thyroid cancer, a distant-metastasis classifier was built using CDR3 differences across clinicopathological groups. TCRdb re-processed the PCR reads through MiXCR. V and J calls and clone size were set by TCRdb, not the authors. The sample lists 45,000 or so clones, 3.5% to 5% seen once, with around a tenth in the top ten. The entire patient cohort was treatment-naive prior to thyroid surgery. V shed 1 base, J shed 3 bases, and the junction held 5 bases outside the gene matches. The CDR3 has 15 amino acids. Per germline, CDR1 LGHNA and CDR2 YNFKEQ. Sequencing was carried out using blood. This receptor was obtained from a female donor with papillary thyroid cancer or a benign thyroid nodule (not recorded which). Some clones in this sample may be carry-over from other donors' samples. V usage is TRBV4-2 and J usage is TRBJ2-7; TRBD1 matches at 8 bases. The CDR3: CASSQGGQVRYEQYF. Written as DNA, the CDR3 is TGTGCCAGCAGCCAAGGGGGACAGGTGCGCTACGAGCAGTACTTC.